The clone carrying this T cell receptor (beta chain) was detected only once. This sample is drawn from a study of shared clonotypes between healthy human individuals. Study-wide context: Three plates each covered CD4 naive and memory; CD8 naive two, CD8 memory one.

TCRdb's copy holds only in-frame clones and misses some; the assay was immunoSEQ multiplex PCR. Of 950,000 to 1,200,000 clones listed, 77% were seen once; the top ten hold over 0.8%. The CDR3 consists of 11 residues. Germline V gene lookup returns CDR1 DFQATT and CDR2 SNEGSKA (reference sequence). The J gene is TRBJ1-2, the V gene TRBV20-1; TRBD1 agrees at 11 bases. The sample comprised memory CD4+ T cells from PBMCs. Subset meaning: CD45RA-negative fraction. The source is a man younger than 35 in good health. Some clones in this sample may be carry-over from other donors' samples. DNA for the CDR3: TGCAGCGCAGGGGACAGGGGGGTCTACACCTTC. Its protein product is CSAGDRGVYTF.